Below, one T cell receptor beta chain is given with its context. Its specificity is not known. This record belongs to a study of HIV-infected children after antiretroviral therapy interruption. Study details: Most children had recorded EBV and CMV exposure. Overall study findings and caveats: Shared-triplet CDR3 clusters increased after interruption in three patients.

A 3' RACE protocol on RNA, with unique molecular identifiers, produced the TCR library. MiXCR, run by TCRdb on the 3' RACE reads, gives a single entry per CDR3 protein. The table lists some 3,900 distinct CDR3 sequences, about 4.4% of them singletons, with around a quarter in the top ten. The CDR3 extends over 12 amino acids. Looked up from germline, CDR1 is MNHEY and CDR2 is SVGAGI. With 7 bases removed from V and 8 bases from J, the gap between germline ends came to 15 bases. Noted treatment: PENTA 11 planned treatment interruption arm or continuous ART arm. Sorting from thawed PBMCs isolated memory CD8+ CD45RO+ CD45RA- T cells.

This receptor was obtained from a pool of human donors with HIV. The input for sequencing was CD45RO+ CD8+ T cells from PBMCs, pooled from several time points, taken from a donor given antiretroviral therapy, either interrupted or continuous. Subset given: memory CD8+ CD45RO+ CD45RA- T cells. The chain links TRBV6-5 to TRBJ2-7; TRBD1 might be the D (6 bases). CDR3 residues: CASIDTGFQQYF. The CDR3 DNA follows: TGTGCCAGCATTGATACAGGGTTCCAGCAGTACTTC.